This T cell receptor beta chain derives from a study of T cell repertoires in cytomegalovirus infection. Whole-study context: A matching HLA type, together with CMV infection, was signaled by public TCR beta signatures. Study conclusions and caveats: Predominance within the ex vivo response was attributable to HLA-C-restricted CMV-specific TCR beta clonotypes. Cumulative public TCR beta family frequency identified carriers of CMV plus the relevant HLA.

Trimming stripped 5 bases from V and 6 bases from J, with 13 bases between. The germline V gene encodes CDR1 SGHVS and CDR2 FQNEAQ. The CDR3 extends over 13 amino acids. Via MiXCR, TCRdb re-called the reads, giving one row per CDR3 protein. This sample has some 940,000 distinct CDR3 sequences, with approximately 31% found just once. Regarding this clonotype: No antigen is known for it.

Source: cultured CD8+ T cells from PBMCs, taken from culture after CMV antigen stimulation. The clonotype originates from a human donor in good health (CMV status not recorded). Some clones in this sample may be carry-over from other donors' samples. This chain joins TRBV7-8 and TRBJ1-1; D remains unclear. In DNA, the CDR3 is TGTGCCAGCAGCCCCCCGAGGAAGGCTGAAGCTTTCTTT. It translates to CASSPPRKAEAFF.